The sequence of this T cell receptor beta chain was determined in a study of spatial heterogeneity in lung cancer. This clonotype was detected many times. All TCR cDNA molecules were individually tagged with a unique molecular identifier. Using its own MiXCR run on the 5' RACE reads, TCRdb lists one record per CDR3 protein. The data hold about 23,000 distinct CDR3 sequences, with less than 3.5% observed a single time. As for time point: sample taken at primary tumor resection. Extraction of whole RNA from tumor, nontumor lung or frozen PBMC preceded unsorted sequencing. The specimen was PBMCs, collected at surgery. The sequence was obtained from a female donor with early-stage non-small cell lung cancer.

The CDR3 nucleotides are TGTGCCACATCTAGCGGGCCCACAGATACGCAGTATTTT. Protein product: CATSSGPTDTQYF. The chain is built from TRBV24-1 and TRBJ2-3; 8 nucleotides match TRBD2. CDR1 is KGHDR, CDR2 SFDVKD, per germline. Germline trimming cut 10 bases from V and 2 bases from J; bases unmatched to any gene: 4. The CDR3 is 13 amino acids.